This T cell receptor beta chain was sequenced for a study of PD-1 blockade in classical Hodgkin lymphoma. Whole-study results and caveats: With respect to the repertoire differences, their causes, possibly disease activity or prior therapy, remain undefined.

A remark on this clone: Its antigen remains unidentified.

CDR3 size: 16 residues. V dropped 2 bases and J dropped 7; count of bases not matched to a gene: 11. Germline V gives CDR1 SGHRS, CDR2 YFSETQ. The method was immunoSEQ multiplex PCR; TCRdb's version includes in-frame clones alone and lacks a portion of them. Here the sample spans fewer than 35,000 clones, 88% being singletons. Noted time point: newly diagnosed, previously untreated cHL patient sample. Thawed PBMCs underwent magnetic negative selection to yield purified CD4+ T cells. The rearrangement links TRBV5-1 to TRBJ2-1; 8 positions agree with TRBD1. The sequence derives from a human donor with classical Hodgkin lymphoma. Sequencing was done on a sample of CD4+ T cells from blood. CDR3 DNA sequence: TGCGCCAGCAGCTTAACCGGGACAGGCTCCCTAAATGAGCAGTTCTTC. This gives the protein CASSLTGTGSLNEQFF.